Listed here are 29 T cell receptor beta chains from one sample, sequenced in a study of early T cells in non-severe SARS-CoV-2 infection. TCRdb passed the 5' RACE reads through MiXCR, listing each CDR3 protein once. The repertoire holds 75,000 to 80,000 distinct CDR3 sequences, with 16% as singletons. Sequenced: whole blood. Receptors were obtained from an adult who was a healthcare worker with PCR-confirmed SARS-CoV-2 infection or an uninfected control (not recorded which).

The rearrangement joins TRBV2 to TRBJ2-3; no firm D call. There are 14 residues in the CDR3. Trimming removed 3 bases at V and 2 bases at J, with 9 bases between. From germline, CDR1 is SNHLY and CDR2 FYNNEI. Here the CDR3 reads CASSDGLITDTQYF. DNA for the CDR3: TGTGCCAGCAGTGACGGGCTGATCACAGATACGCAGTATTTT.

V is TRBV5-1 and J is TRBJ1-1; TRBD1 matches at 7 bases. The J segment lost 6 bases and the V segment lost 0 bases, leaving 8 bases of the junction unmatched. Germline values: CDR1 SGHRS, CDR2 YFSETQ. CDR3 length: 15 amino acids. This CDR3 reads CASSLVGRGKAEAFF. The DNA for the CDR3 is TGCGCCAGCAGCTTGGTAGGCAGGGGGAAGGCTGAAGCTTTCTTT.

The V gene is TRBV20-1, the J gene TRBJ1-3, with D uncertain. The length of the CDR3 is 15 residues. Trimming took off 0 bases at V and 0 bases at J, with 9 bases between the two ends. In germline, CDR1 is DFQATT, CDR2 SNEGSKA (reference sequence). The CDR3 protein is CSARDRTASGNTIYF. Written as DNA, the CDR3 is TGCAGTGCTAGAGATCGGACCGCCTCTGGAAACACCATATATTTT.

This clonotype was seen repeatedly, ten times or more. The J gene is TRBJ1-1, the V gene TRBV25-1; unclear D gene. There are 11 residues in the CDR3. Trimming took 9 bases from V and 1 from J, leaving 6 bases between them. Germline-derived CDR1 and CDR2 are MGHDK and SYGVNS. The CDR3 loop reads CASTRNTEAFF. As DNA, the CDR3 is TGTGCCAGTACACGGAACACTGAAGCTTTCTTT.

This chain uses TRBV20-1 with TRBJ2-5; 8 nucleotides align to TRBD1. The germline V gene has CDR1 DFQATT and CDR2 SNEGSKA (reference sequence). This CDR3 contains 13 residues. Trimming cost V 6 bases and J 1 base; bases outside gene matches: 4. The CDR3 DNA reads TGCAGTGCGGAGGACAGGGTCCAAGAGACCCAGTACTTC. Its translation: CSAEDRVQETQYF.

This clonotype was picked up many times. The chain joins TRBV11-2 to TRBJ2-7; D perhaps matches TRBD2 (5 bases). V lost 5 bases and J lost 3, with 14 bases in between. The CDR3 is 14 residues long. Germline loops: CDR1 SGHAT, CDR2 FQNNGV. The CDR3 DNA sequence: TGTGCCAGCAGCCTGCTAGGAAGCGGCTACGAGCAGTACTTC. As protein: CASSLLGSGYEQYF.

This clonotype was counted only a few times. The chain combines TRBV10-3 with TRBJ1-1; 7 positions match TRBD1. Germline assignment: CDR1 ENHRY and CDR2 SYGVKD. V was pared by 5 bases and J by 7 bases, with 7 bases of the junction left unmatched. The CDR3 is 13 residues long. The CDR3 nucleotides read TGTGCCATCAGTACTACAGGGGAGGGTGAAGCTTTCTTT. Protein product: CAISTTGEGEAFF.

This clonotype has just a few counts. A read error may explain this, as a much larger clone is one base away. CDR3: CASSVGETQYF. CDR3 DNA sequence: TGTGCCAGCAGCGTCGGAGAGACCCAGTACTTC. This chain uses TRBV2 with TRBJ2-5; D uncertain. V was pared by 6 bases and J by 4 bases, with 6 bases between. This CDR3 has 11 residues. CDR1 and CDR2 (germline): SNHLY, FYNNEI.

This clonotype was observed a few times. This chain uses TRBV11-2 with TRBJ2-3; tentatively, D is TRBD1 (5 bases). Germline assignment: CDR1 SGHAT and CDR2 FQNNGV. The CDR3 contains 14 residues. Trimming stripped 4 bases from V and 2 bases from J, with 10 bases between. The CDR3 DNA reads TGTGCCAGCAGCTCGGACACCCCCACAGATACGCAGTATTTT. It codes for CASSSDTPTDTQYF.

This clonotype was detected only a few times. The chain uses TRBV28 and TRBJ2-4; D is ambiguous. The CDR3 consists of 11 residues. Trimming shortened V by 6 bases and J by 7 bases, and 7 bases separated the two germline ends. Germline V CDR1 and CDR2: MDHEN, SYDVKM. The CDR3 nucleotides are TGTGCCAGCAGACAAGGGAACATTCAGTACTTC. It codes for CASRQGNIQYF. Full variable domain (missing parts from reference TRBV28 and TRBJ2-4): DVKVTQSSRYLVKRTGEKVFLECVQDMDHENMFWYRQDPGLGLRLIYFSYDVKMKEKGDIPEGYSVSREKKERFSLILESASTNQTSMYLCASRQGNIQYFGAGTRLSVL.

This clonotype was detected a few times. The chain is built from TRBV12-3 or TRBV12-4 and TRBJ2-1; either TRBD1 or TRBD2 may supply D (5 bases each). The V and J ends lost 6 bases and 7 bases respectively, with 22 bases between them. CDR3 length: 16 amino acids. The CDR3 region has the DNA TGTGCCAGCAGACCCCCCCCGGGACGATCGGGGAATGAGCAGTTCTTC. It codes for CASRPPPGRSGNEQFF.

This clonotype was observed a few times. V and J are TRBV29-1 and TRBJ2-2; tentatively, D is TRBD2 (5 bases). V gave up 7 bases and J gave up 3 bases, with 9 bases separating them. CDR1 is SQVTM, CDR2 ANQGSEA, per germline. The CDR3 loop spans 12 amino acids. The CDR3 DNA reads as TGCAGCGCCGACGGGGACACCGGGGAGCTGTTTTTT. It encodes CSADGDTGELFF.

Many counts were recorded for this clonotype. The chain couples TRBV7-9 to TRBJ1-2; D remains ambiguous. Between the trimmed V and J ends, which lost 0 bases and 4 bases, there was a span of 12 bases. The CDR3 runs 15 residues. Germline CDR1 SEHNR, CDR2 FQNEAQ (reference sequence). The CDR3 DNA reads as TGTGCCAGCAGCTTAGCTGGAACCCAACTCTATGGCTACACCTTC. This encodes CASSLAGTQLYGYTF. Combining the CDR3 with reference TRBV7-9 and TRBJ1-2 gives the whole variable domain DTGVSQNPRHKITKRGQNVTFRCDPISEHNRLYWYRQTLGQGPEFLTYFQNEAQLEKSRLLSDRFSAERPKGSFSTLEIQRTEQGDSAMYLCASSLAGTQLYGYTFGSGTRLTVV.

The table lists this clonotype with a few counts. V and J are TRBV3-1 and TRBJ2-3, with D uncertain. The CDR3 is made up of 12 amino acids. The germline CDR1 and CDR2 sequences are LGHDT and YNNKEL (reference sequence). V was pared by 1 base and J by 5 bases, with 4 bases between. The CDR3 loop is CASSQVRDTQYF. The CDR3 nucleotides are TGTGCCAGCAGCCAAGTTAGAGATACGCAGTATTTT.

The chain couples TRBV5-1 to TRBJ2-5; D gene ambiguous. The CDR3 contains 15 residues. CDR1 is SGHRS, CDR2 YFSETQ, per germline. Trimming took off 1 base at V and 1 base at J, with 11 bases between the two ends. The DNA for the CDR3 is TGCGCCAGCAGCTTGATACAGAGTTCCCAAGAGACCCAGTACTTC. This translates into CASSLIQSSQETQYF.

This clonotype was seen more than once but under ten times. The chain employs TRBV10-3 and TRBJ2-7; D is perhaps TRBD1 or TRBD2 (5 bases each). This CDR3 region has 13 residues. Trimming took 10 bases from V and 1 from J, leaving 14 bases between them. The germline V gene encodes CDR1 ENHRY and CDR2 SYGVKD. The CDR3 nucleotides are TGTGCCAGCACGAGGGGTGATTCCTACGAGCAGTACTTC. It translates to CASTRGDSYEQYF.

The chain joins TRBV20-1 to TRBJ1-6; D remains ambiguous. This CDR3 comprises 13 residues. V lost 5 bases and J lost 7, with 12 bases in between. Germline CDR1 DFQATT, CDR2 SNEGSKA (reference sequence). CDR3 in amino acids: CSAFPLGNSPLHF. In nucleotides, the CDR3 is TGCAGTGCTTTCCCCCTCGGGAATTCACCCCTCCACTTT.

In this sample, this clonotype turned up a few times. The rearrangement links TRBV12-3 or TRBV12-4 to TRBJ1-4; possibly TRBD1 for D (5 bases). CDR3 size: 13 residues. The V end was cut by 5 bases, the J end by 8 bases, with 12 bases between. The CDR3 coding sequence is TGTGCCAGCAGTCCGTGGGGGAAGGAAAAACTGTTTTTT. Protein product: CASSPWGKEKLFF.

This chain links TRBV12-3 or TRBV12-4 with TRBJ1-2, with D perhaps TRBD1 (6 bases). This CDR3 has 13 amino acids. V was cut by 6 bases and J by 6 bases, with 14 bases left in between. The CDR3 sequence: CASSLGQLNGYTF. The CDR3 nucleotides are TGTGCCAGCAGCCTGGGACAACTAAATGGCTACACCTTC.

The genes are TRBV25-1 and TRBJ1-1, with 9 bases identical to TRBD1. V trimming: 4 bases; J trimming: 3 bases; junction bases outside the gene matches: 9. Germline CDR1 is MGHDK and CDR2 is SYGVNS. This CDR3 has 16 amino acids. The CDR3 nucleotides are TGTGCCAGCAGTGTGATCCACGGGACAGGGTACACTGAAGCTTTCTTT. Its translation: CASSVIHGTGYTEAFF.

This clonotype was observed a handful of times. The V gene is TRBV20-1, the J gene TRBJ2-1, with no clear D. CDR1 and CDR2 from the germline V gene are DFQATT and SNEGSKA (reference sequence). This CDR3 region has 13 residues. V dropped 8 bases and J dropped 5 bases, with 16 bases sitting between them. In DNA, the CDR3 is TGCAGTCCACGCTCGCGGACGAACAATGAGCAGTTCTTC. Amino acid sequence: CSPRSRTNNEQFF.

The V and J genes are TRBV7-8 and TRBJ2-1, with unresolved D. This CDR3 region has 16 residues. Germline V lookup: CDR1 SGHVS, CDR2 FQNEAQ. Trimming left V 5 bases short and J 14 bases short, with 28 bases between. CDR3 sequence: CASSSRPGAPSTLKFF. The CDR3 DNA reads TGTGCCAGCAGCAGTCGCCCTGGAGCCCCCTCCACCTTGAAGTTCTTC.

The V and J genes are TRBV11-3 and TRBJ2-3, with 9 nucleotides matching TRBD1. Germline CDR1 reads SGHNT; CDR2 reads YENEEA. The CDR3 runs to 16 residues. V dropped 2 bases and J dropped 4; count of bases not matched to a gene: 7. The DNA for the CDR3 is TGTGCCAGCAGCTTACTAGGGACAGGGTCGGCAGATACGCAGTATTTT. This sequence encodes CASSLLGTGSADTQYF.

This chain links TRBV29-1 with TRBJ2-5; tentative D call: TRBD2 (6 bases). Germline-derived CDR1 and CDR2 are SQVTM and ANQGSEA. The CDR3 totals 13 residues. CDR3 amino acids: CSPPSIADETQYF. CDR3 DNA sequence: TGCAGTCCCCCCTCCATAGCGGATGAGACCCAGTACTTC. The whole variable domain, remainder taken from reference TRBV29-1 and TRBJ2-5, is SAVISQKPSRDICQRGTSLTIQCQVDSQVTMMFWYRQQPGQSLTLIATANQGSEATYESGFVIDKFPISRPNLTFSTLTVSNMSPEDSSIYLCSPPSIADETQYFGPGTRLLVL.

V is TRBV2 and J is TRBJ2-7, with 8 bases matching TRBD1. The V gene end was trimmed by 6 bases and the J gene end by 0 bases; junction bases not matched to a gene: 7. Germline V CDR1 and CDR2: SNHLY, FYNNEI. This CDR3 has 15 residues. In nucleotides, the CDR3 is TGTGCCAGCAGCGCTGGACAGGGCTACTCCTACGAGCAGTACTTC. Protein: CASSAGQGYSYEQYF.

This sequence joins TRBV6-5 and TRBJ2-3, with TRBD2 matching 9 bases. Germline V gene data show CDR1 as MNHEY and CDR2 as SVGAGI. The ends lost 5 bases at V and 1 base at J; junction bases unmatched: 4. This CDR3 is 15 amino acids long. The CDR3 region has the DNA TGTGCCAGCAGTGGGGCGGGGGGGCGCACAGATACGCAGTATTTT. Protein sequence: CASSGAGGRTDTQYF.

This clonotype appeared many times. The CDR3 DNA follows: TGTGCCAGCAGCTTAGGTCTGGGCCAGCCCCAGCATTTT. Translating it yields CASSLGLGQPQHF. J is TRBJ1-5 and V is TRBV7-2; D call uncertain. The CDR3 loop spans 13 amino acids. CDR1 and CDR2 (germline): SGHTA, FQGNSA. Trimming left V 1 base short and J 7 bases short, with 8 bases between.

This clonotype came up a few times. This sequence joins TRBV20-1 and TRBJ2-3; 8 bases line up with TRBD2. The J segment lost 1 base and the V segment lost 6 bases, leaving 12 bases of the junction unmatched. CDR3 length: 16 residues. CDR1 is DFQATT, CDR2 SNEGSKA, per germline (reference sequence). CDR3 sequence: CSARSEREWGTDTQYF. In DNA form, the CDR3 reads TGCAGTGCCAGAAGCGAGCGGGAGTGGGGCACAGATACGCAGTATTTT.

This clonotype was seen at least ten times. The CDR3 bases are TGCAGCGTTGGGACCGTCGGTACGCAGTATTTT. Encoded protein: CSVGTVGTQYF. V and J are TRBV29-1 and TRBJ2-3; D remains ambiguous. From germline, CDR1 is SQVTM and CDR2 ANQGSEA. V was cut by 4 bases and J by 8 bases, with 10 bases left in between. The CDR3 spans 11 residues.